What follows are 12 T cell receptor beta chains derived from one specimen sequenced in a study of blood T cell repertoires in COVID-19 (dated by TCRdb to 2018 to 2020). Receptor libraries were prepared by the immunoSEQ multiplex PCR assay. TCRdb provides this immuneACCESS table in a form limited to in-frame rearrangements. Some clones are lacking; in checked studies, under half of them reflect an unresolved V gene, and why the rest are absent is not known. A total of roughly 200,000 clones appear in this sample, about 85% of them only once. Roughly a sixth of the sample goes to the ten largest clones. The sample consisted of PBMCs or T cells enriched from blood (not recorded which). Receptors were obtained from a middle-aged man who had recovered from COVID-19.

The rearrangement links TRBV28 to TRBJ1-1; D is unresolved. Trimming took off 5 bases at V and 11 bases at J, with 18 bases between the two ends. The germline CDR1 and CDR2 sequences are MDHEN and SYDVKM. The CDR3 loop spans 13 amino acids. CDR3 coding DNA: TGTGCCAGCAGTCCATCGCCGGCCCGCGGGGCTTTCTTT. Protein product: CASSPSPARGAFF.

V is TRBV11-2 and J is TRBJ2-7, with D possibly being TRBD1 (6 bases). This CDR3 has 15 residues. Germline CDR1 is SGHAT and CDR2 is FQNNGV. With 5 bases removed from V and 0 bases from J, the gap between germline ends came to 14 bases. DNA for the CDR3: TGTGCCAGCAGCGCCGGGATAGGGGGCTCCTACGAGCAGTACTTC. Encoded protein: CASSAGIGGSYEQYF.

Remarks on this clone: Different DNA sequences within this sample yield the same CDR3. The rearrangement uses TRBV10-3 and TRBJ2-7, with no clear D. The length of the CDR3 is 12 residues. V dropped 3 bases and J dropped 1 base, with 4 bases sitting between them. Germline lookup yields CDR1 ENHRY and CDR2 SYGVKD. The CDR3, as DNA: TGTGCCATCAGTGATAATTCCTACGAGCAGTACTTC. Its translation is CAISDNSYEQYF.

The chain is built from TRBV29-1 and TRBJ2-2; 14 bases map to TRBD2. V was pared by 7 bases and J by 0 bases, with 1 base of the junction left unmatched. Germline lookup yields CDR1 SQVTM and CDR2 ANQGSEA. This CDR3 contains 15 residues. The CDR3 coding sequence is TGCAGCGGGGGACTAGCGGGAGCGAACACCGGGGAGCTGTTTTTT. Residues: CSGGLAGANTGELFF.

This clone was counted only a few times. The rearrangement links TRBV29-1 to TRBJ1-1, with D maybe TRBD1 (5 bases). V lost 1 base and J lost 5, with 17 bases in between. CDR3 length equals 15 residues. Germline V gene sequence: CDR1 SQVTM, CDR2 ANQGSEA. In DNA, the CDR3 is TGCAGCGTTGAAGGGTACGTCGGGCGGGGGACTGAAGCTTTCTTT. Amino acid sequence: CSVEGYVGRGTEAFF.

The V and J genes are TRBV10-3 and TRBJ1-6; possibly TRBD1 for D (5 bases). The V end was cut by 3 bases, the J end by 5 bases, with 14 bases between. CDR3 size: 16 residues. In germline, CDR1 is ENHRY, CDR2 SYGVKD. The CDR3 DNA sequence: TGTGCCATCAGTGATACCAACAGGAGAGATAATTCACCCCTCCACTTT. It codes for CAISDTNRRDNSPLHF.

This chain links TRBV5-5 with TRBJ1-1, with 7 bases that match TRBD1. Germline CDR1 is SGHKS and CDR2 is YYEKEE (reference sequence). The V segment lost 5 bases and the J segment 0 bases; nucleotides outside the gene matches: 7. The CDR3 consists of 15 residues. The CDR3 sequence: CASREAGTVNTEAFF. In DNA, the CDR3 is TGTGCCAGCAGGGAGGCGGGGACAGTGAACACTGAAGCTTTCTTT.

The gene calls are TRBV7-2 and TRBJ2-5; a weak D match, TRBD2 (6 bases). CDR3 length: 14 amino acids. V dropped 5 bases and J dropped 5 bases, with 15 bases sitting between them. Germline loops: CDR1 SGHTA, CDR2 FQGNSA. The CDR3 sequence is CASSQISGRETQYF. DNA of the CDR3: TGTGCCAGCAGCCAAATCTCGGGGAGGGAGACCCAGTACTTC.

This chain joins TRBV4-1 and TRBJ1-1, with D perhaps TRBD1 (5 bases). The germline V gene has CDR1 MGHRA and CDR2 YSYEKL. CDR3 length: 19 residues. V lost 5 bases, J lost 3 bases, and 28 bases lay in between. CDR3 nucleotide sequence: TGCGCCAGCAGCACCCGAATAGCGGGGTTTGCGGGGGGGGACACTGAAGCTTTCTTT. The encoded protein is CASSTRIAGFAGGDTEAFF.

About this clone itself: The junction shows a germline mismatch at one end, possibly a read error. The chain couples TRBV7-3 to TRBJ2-2; D uncertain. CDR3 size: 14 residues. Germline V gives CDR1 SGHTA, CDR2 FQGTGA. CDR3 amino acids: CASNLGLNTGELFF. The CDR3 DNA reads TGTGCCAGCAACTTAGGGCTAAACACCGGGGAGCTGTTTTTT. Full variable domain (missing parts from reference TRBV7-3 and TRBJ2-2): GAGVSQTPSNKVTEKGKYVELRCDPISGHTALYWYRQSLGQGPEFLIYFQGTGAADDSGLPNDRFFAVRPEGSVSTLKIQRTERGDSAVYLCASNLGLNTGELFFGEGSRLTVL.

With regard to this clone: The junction departs from germline at one end; a sequencing error may be responsible. V usage is TRBV6-5 and J usage is TRBJ2-1, with 7 bases that match TRBD1. The CDR3 sequence is 16 residues long. Germline V gene sequence: CDR1 MNHEY, CDR2 SVGAGI. In DNA, the CDR3 is TGTGCCAGCAGCTACTCTCCAGGGGGTTCCTACAATGAGCAGTTCTTC. This translates into CASSYSPGGSYNEQFF.

This clone showed up just a few times. CDR3 loop: CAIMRGGNTEAFF. The CDR3 nucleotides are TGTGCCATCATGCGGGGCGGGAACACTGAAGCTTTCTTT. The rearrangement links TRBV10-3 to TRBJ1-1; weak D call: TRBD1 (5 bases). Deletions cut 7 bases from V and 1 base from J, with 10 bases between. Germline V gene data show CDR1 as ENHRY and CDR2 as SYGVKD. The CDR3 spans 13 residues.